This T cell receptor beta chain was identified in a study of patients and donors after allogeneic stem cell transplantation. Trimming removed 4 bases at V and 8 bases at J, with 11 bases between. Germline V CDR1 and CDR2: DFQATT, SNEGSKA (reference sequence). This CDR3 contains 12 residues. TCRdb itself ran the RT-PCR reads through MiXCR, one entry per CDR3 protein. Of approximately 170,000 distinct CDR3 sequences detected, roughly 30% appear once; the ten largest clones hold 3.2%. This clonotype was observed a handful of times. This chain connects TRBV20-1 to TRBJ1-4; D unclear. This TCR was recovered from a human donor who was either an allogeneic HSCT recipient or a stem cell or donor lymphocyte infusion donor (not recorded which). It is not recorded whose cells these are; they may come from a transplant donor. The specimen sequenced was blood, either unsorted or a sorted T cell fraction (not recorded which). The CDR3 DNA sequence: TGCAGTGCTATGAATTTTGGCGAAAAACTGTTTTTT. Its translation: CSAMNFGEKLFF.